This T cell receptor (beta chain) stems from a study of T-cell reconstitution after alpha-beta-depleted transplantation in children. This clonotype showed up many times. The CDR3 extends over 14 amino acids. V lost 4 bases and J 1 base, leaving 11 bases between the germline ends. The germline V gene has CDR1 SEHNR and CDR2 FQNEAQ (reference sequence). Unique molecular identifiers tagged the TCRbeta library. TCRdb re-analysed the PCR reads in MiXCR, keeping a single row per CDR3 protein. The top ten hold less than 30% of the sample, which has 110,000 or so distinct CDR3 sequences, approximately 6.4% seen once.

This receptor was taken from a male patient aged 2-9 years who had a stem cell transplant for acute lymphoblastic leukemia, so the T cells may come from the graft donor. Sequenced material: PBMCs, mostly from graft donor cells, taken 360 days after TCRalphabeta/CD19-depleted stem cell transplant. This chain uses TRBV7-9 with TRBJ2-7; unclear D gene. CDR3 bases: TGTGCCAGCAGCTCCTTCGAGACGTCCTACGAGCAGTACTTC. This encodes CASSSFETSYEQYF.